This TCR beta chain was sequenced in a study of blood T cells in healthy people across ages. Only one count was recorded for this clonotype. Its cognate antigen is unknown. The CDR3 covers 15 residues. Germline lookup yields CDR1 SGHTA and CDR2 FQGNSA. With 4 bases removed from V and 2 bases from J, the gap between germline ends came to 13 bases. Combining a sample-barcoded 5' primer with a J-beta primer mix, a second PCR ran for roughly 6 to 12 cycles. The template-switch adaptor, which had 12 random nucleotides, put a tag on each cDNA molecule. MiXCR, applied by TCRdb to the 5' RACE reads, yields one record per CDR3 protein. Of fewer than 900,000 distinct CDR3 sequences detected, approximately 50% appear once; the ten largest clones hold around 32%. Findings and caveats of the study: Considered underestimates were the diversity estimates obtained from one million T cells.

This chain uses TRBV7-2 with TRBJ2-3, with D perhaps TRBD2 (6 bases). The sample was blood. This TCR derives from a woman aged 55-70 years in good health. CDR3 residues: CASSSRRGLTDTQYF. The CDR3 DNA follows: TGTGCCAGCAGCTCCCGACGGGGACTCACAGATACGCAGTATTTT.